A selection of T cell receptor beta chains follows, all from one sample in a study of cytomegalovirus exposure and HLA in healthy donors. Sequencing used immunoSEQ multiplex PCR; TCRdb keeps in-frame clones, though not all of them. Here the sample spans about 160,000 clones, 86% being singletons. Sequencing input: PBMCs. These receptors were collected from a woman younger than 35 in good health and CMV-seronegative. Each CDR3 is given with its conserved first and last residue.

CDR3,length,V
CASSRGLTEAFF,12,TRBV14
CASSSYPGQGAYEQYF,16,TRBV7-3
CASSGTLVYEQYF,13,TRBV6-1
CATSSPSLSGPQHF,14,TRBV15
CASSPPTSGRPGDTQYF,17,TRBV18
CASSGDGGRLGEQETQYF,18,TRBV2
CASSLGAGQYF,11,TRBV5-6
CASSGTGAGNQPQHF,15,TRBV5-8
CASSQTGRAKNIQYF,15,TRBV4-1
CASSPRQTLPNTEAFF,16,TRBV18
CASSLGSIYEQYF,13,TRBV7-9
CSVAAGVMTDTQYF,14,TRBV29-1
CASSYSSGYEKLFF,14,TRBV6-6
CSGFDYEQYF,10,TRBV20-1
CASSHKTNREATDTQYF,17,TRBV2
CASSQGGQGNYGYTF,15,TRBV5-1
CAWKATSGGHFYNEQLF,17,TRBV30
CASSPSTGVIHEQYF,15,TRBV19
CASRKLAGYNEQFF,14,TRBV6-4
CASSGAQFNEKLFF,14,TRBV6-1
CASSPRTGRGTQYF,14,TRBV13
CARQGASNSPLHF,13,TRBV2
CASSLRRGWNTQYF,14,TRBV28
CASSLRDFHAEQFF,14,TRBV4-2
CASSPSGGSNTGELFF,16,TRBV7-2
CAWSLVGTLPSNQPQHF,17,TRBV30
CASSLGNGALMRPQHF,16,TRBV7-8